This TCR beta chain was sequenced for a study of Ad26.COV2.S vaccination and SARS-CoV-2 variants. TCRdb's table, derived via immunoSEQ multiplex PCR, lists solely in-frame clones and lacks some. This sample has under 550,000 clones, with more than 80% found just once. This CDR3 is built from 13 residues. Trimming stripped 7 bases from V and 6 bases from J, with 12 bases between. The germline CDR1 and CDR2 sequences are SGHVS and FQNEAQ. Treatment given: about 20 received Ad26.COV2.S at low or high dose, single or two shots; about 5 received placebo; per-sample allocation not given. Following the first vaccine or placebo injection, samples were taken on day 63.

This sequence originates from a person aged 18-60 years who received the Ad26.COV2.S COVID-19 vaccine or a placebo. The specimen was peripheral blood, collected in a trial of Ad26.COV2.S vaccine versus placebo. The chain employs TRBV7-8 and TRBJ2-2; D remains ambiguous. CDR3 protein: CASIFASSGELFF. As DNA, the CDR3 is TGTGCCAGCATCTTCGCGAGCTCCGGGGAGCTGTTTTTT. Variable domain in full (rest from reference TRBV7-8 and TRBJ2-2): GAGVSQSPRYKVAKRGQDVALRCDPISGHVSLFWYQQALGQGPEFLTYFQNEAQLDKSGLPSDRFFAERPEGSVSTLKIQRTQQEDSAVYLCASIFASSGELFFGEGSRLTVL.